One sample yielded the 3 T cell receptor beta chains listed below, sequenced in a study of PD-1 blockade in classical Hodgkin lymphoma. The method was immunoSEQ multiplex PCR; TCRdb's version includes in-frame clones alone and lacks a portion of them. The top ten clones hold roughly 5.1% of a sample with 9,500 to 13,000 clones, approximately 84% of them seen once. Every patient was affected by relapse after autologous stem cell transplantation, while exposure to brentuximab vedotin was not uniform. The sample in question was peripheral blood mononuclear cells (PBMCs), obtained before the second cycle of nivolumab. The receptors were gathered from a human donor with classical Hodgkin lymphoma.

Note on this clone: An end of the junction does not agree with germline; a read error may underlie this. The sample contains more than one DNA sequence encoding this CDR3. V and J are TRBV19 and TRBJ2-7; D is ambiguous. Germline values: CDR1 LNHDA, CDR2 SQIVND (reference sequence). There are 16 residues in the CDR3. Written as DNA, the CDR3 is TGCGCCAGTAGCAGATATGACAAAGAAAGCTCCTACGAGCAGTACTTC. Translated, it gives CASSRYDKESSYEQYF.

CDR3 nucleotides: TGTGCCAGTAGTATGGGAAGCGGAGTGGGTCAGTTCTTC. Translated, it gives CASSMGSGVGQFF. This chain connects TRBV19 to TRBJ2-1; a weak D match, TRBD2 (5 bases). CDR3 length equals 13 residues. CDR1 and CDR2 (germline): LNHDA, SQIVND (reference sequence). Trimming shortened V by 3 bases and J by 13 bases, and 16 bases separated the two germline ends.

This clone was recorded once. The V and J genes are TRBV6-1 and TRBJ1-2, with D perhaps matching TRBD1 (6 bases). The V end was cut by 0 bases, the J end by 5 bases, with 16 bases between. Germline values: CDR1 MNHNS, CDR2 SASEGT. This CDR3 is built from 16 residues. The CDR3, as DNA: TGTGCCAGCAGTGAAGCGCATGGGGGGCGCGGGTATGGCTACACCTTC. Its protein product is CASSEAHGGRGYGYTF.